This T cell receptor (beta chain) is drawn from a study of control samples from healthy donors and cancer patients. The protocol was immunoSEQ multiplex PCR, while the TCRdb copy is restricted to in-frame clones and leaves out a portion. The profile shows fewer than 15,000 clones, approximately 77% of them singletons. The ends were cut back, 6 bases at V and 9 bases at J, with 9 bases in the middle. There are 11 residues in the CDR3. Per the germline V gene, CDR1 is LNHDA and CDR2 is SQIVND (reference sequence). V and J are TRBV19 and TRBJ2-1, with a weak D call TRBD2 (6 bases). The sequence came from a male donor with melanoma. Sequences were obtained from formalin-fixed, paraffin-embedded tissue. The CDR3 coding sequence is TGTGCCAGTAGCCTCGGGGGTGAGCAGTTCTTC. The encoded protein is CASSLGGEQFF.